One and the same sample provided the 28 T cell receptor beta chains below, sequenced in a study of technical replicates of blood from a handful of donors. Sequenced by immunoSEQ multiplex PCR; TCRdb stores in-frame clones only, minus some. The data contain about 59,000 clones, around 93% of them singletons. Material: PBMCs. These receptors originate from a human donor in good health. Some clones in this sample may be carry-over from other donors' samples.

CDR3 bases: TGCAGTGCTCCCCTCAATGAGCAGTTCTTC. Encoded protein: CSAPLNEQFF. This chain links TRBV20-1 with TRBJ2-1; no reliable D call. CDR1 and CDR2 (germline): DFQATT, SNEGSKA (reference sequence). The CDR3 is 10 amino acids. Trimming shortened V by 5 bases and J by 6 bases, and 5 bases separated the two germline ends.

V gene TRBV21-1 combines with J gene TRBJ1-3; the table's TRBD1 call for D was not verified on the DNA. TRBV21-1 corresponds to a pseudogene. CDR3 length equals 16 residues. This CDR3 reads CASSPTGDVSGNTIYF. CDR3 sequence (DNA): TGTGCCAGCAGCCCGACAGGGGACGTCTCTGGAAACACCATATATTTT.

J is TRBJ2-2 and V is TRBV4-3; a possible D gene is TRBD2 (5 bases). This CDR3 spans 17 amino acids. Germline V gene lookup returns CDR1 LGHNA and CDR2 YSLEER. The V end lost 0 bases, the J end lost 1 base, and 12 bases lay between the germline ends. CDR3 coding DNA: TGCGCCAGCAGCCAAGACAGGAGGAACCGGAACACCGGGGAGCTGTTTTTT. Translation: CASSQDRRNRNTGELFF.

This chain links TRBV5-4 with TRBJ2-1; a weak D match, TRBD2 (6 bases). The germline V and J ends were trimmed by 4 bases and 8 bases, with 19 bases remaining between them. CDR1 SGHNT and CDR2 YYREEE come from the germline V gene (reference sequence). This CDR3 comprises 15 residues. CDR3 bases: TGTGCCAGCAGCCCAATACCGGGAGCCGCCCATGAGCAGTTCTTC. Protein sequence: CASSPIPGAAHEQFF.

CDR3 nucleotide sequence: TGTGCCAGCAGTCAATCTAGCGGGGGGGCCGAGACCCAGTACTTC. This translates into CASSQSSGGAETQYF. The chain combines TRBV11-3 with TRBJ2-5; 12 positions agree with TRBD2. The CDR3 is 15 residues long. Trimming removed 6 bases from V and 5 bases from J; junction bases left unmatched: 7. Germline V CDR1 and CDR2: SGHNT, YENEEA.

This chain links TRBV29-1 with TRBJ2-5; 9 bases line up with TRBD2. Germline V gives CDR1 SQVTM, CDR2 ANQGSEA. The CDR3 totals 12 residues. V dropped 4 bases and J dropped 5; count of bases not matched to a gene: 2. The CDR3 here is CSVVSGSETQYF. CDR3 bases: TGCAGCGTTGTTAGCGGGAGTGAGACCCAGTACTTC.

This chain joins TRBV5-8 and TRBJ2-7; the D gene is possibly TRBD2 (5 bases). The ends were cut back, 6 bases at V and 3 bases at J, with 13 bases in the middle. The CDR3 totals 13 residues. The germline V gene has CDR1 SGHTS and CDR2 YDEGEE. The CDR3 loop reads CASTPSGVYEQYF. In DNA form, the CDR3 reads TGTGCCAGCACCCCCTCCGGGGTCTACGAGCAGTACTTC.

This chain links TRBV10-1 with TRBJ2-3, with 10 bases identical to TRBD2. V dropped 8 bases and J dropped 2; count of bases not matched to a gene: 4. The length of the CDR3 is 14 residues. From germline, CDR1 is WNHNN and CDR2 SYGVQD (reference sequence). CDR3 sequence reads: CASGSGGNTDTQYF. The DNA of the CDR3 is TGCGCCAGCGGTAGCGGGGGGAACACAGATACGCAGTATTTT.

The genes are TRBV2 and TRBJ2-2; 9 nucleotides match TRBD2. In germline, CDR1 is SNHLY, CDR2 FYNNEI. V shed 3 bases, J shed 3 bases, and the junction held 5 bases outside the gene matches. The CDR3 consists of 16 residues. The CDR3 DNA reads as TGTGCCAGCAGTGAGGGGACTAGCATATACACCGGGGAGCTGTTTTTT. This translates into CASSEGTSIYTGELFF.

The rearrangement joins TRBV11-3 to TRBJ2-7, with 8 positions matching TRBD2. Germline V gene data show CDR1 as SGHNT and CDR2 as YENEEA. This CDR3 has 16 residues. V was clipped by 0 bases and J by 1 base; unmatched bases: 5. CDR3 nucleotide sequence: TGTGCCAGCAGCTTAGAATCGGGACTAGTTTCCTACGAGCAGTACTTC. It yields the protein CASSLESGLVSYEQYF.

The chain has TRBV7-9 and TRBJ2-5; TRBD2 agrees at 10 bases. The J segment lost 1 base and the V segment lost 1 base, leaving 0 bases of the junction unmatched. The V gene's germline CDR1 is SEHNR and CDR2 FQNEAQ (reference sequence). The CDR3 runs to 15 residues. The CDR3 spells CASSLVAGGQETQYF. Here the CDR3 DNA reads TGTGCCAGCAGCTTAGTAGCGGGGGGCCAAGAGACCCAGTACTTC.

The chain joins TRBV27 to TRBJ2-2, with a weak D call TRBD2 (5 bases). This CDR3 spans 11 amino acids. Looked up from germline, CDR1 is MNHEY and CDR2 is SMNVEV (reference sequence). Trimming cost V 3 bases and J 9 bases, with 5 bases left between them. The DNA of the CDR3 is TGTGCCAGCAGTTTCGGGAGGGAGCTGTTTTTT. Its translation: CASSFGRELFF.

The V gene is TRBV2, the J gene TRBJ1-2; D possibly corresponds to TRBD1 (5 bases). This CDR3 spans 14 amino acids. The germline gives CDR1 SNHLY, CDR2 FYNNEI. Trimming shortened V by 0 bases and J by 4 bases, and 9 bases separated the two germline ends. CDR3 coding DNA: TGTGCCAGCAGTGAAGCGCGACAGTCCTATGGCTACACCTTC. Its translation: CASSEARQSYGYTF.

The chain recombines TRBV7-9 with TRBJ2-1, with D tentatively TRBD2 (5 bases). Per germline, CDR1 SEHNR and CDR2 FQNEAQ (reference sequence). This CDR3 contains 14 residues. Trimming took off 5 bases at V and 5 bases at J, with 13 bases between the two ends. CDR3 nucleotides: TGTGCCAGCAGCCTCGACTACTTAAACAATGAGCAGTTCTTC. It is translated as CASSLDYLNNEQFF. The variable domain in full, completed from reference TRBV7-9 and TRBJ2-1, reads DTGVSQNPRHKITKRGQNVTFRCDPISEHNRLYWYRQTLGQGPEFLTYFQNEAQLEKSRLLSDRFSAERPKGSFSTLEIQRTEQGDSAMYLCASSLDYLNNEQFFGPGTRLTVL.

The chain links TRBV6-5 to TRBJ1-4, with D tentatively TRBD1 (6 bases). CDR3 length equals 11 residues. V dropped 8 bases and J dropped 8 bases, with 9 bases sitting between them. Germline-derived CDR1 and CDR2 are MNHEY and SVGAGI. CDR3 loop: CASRQAEKLFF. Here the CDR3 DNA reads TGTGCCAGCCGACAGGCGGAAAAACTGTTTTTT.

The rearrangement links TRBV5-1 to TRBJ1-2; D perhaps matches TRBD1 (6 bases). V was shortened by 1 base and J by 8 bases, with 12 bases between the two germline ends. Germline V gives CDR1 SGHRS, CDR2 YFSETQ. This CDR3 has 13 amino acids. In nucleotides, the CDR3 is TGCGCCAGCAGCTTGCAGGGGCCGGGCGGCTACACCTTC. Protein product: CASSLQGPGGYTF.

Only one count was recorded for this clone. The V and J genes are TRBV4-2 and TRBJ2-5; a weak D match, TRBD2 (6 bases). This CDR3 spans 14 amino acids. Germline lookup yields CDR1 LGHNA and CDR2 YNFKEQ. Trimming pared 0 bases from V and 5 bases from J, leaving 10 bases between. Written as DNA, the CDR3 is TGTGCCAGCAGCCAAGATGTGGGGAGGGAGACCCAGTACTTC. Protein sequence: CASSQDVGRETQYF.

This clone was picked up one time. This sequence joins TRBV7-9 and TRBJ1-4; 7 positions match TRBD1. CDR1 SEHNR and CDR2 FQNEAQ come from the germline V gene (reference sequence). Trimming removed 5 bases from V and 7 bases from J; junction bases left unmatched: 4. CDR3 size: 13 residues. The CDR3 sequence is CASSAGQSEKLFF. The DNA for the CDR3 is TGTGCCAGCAGCGCGGGACAGAGTGAAAAACTGTTTTTT.

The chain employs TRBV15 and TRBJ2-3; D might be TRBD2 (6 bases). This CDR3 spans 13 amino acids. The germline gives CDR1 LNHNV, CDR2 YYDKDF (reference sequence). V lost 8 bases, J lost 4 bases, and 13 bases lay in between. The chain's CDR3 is CATRAEGPDTQYF. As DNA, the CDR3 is TGTGCCACCCGGGCGGAGGGCCCAGATACGCAGTATTTT. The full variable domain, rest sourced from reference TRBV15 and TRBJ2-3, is DAMVIQNPRYQVTQFGKPVTLSCSQTLNHNVMYWYQQKSSQAPKLLFHYYDKDFNNEADTPDNFQSRRPNTSFCFLDIRSPGLGDTAMYLCATRAEGPDTQYFGPGTRLTVL.

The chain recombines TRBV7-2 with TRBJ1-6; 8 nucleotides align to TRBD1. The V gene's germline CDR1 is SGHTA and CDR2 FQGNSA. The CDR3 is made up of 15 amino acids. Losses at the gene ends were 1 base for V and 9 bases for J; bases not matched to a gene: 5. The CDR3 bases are TGTGCCAGCAGCTTAGTAACAGGGGGGTCTTCACCCCTCCACTTT. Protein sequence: CASSLVTGGSSPLHF. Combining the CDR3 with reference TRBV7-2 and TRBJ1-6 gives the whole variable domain GAGVSQSPSNKVTEKGKDVELRCDPISGHTALYWYRQSLGQGLEFLIYFQGNSAPDKSGLPSDRFSAERTGGSVSTLTIQRTQQEDSAVYLCASSLVTGGSSPLHFGNGTRLTVT.

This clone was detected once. This chain's CDR3 is CASSLAGQGASPLHF. CDR3 nucleotide sequence: TGTGCCAGCAGCTTAGCGGGGCAGGGGGCGTCACCCCTCCACTTT. The chain recombines TRBV7-2 with TRBJ1-6; 8 bases agree with TRBD1. Germline CDR1 is SGHTA and CDR2 is FQGNSA. J was trimmed by 10 bases and V by 0 bases; bases with no gene match: 5. CDR3 length equals 15 residues.

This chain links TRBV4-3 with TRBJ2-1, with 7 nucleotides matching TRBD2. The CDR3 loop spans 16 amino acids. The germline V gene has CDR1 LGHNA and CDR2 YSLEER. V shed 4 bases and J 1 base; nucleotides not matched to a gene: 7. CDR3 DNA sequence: TGCGCCAGCAGCCCAATGAGCGGGAAATCCTACAATGAGCAGTTCTTC. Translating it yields CASSPMSGKSYNEQFF.

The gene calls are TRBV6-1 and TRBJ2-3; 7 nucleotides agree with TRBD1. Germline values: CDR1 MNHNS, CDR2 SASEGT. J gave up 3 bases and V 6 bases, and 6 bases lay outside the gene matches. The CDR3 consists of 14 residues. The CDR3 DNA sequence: TGTGCCAGCAGGGATGAGACAGGGACAGATACGCAGTATTTT. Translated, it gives CASRDETGTDTQYF.

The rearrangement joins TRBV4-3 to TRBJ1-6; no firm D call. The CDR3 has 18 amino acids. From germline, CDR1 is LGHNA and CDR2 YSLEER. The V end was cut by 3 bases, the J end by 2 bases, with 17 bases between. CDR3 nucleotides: TGCGCCAGCAGCCACCACCGACAAAGCCGGCCCTATAATTCACCCCTCCACTTT. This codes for CASSHHRQSRPYNSPLHF.

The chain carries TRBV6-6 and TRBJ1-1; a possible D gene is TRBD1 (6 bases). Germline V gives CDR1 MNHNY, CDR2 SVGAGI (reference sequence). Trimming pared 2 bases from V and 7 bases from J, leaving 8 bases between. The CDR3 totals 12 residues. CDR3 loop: CASSYGGREAFF. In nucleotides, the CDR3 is TGTGCCAGCAGTTACGGGGGCCGTGAAGCTTTCTTT.

The CDR3 spells CASSYAGPSSGYTF. DNA of the CDR3: TGTGCCAGCAGTTACGCGGGGCCCTCGAGTGGCTACACCTTC. V is TRBV27 and J is TRBJ1-2; D is possibly TRBD1 (5 bases). This CDR3 has 14 residues. Trimming cost V 4 bases and J 7 bases, with 16 bases left between them. In germline, CDR1 is MNHEY, CDR2 SMNVEV (reference sequence).

CDR3 DNA sequence: TGTGCCAGCTCTGTTCAGGGGGCTACTAATGAAAAACTGTTTTTT. Its protein product is CASSVQGATNEKLFF. The gene calls are TRBV18 and TRBJ1-4; TRBD1 matches at 8 bases. J was trimmed by 2 bases and V by 6 bases; bases with no gene match: 5. The germline V gene encodes CDR1 KGHSH and CDR2 LQKENI. CDR3 size: 15 residues.

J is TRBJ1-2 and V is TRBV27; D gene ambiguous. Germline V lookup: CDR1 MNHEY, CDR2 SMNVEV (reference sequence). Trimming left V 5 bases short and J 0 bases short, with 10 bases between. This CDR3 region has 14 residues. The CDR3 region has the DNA TGTGCCAGCAGTCCGTACACCGCTAACTATGGCTACACCTTC. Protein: CASSPYTANYGYTF.